This T cell receptor (beta chain) comes out of a study of cytomegalovirus exposure and HLA in healthy donors. This clone was recorded once. The antigen is not known. This CDR3 has 12 amino acids. The V and J ends lost 8 bases and 6 bases respectively, with 16 bases between them. Germline lookup yields CDR1 SQVTM and CDR2 ANQGSEA. The PCR ran on 60 Vbeta and 13 Jbeta primers. Sequenced by immunoSEQ multiplex PCR; TCRdb stores in-frame clones only, minus some. The sample holds roughly 120,000 clones; over 60% are singletons and the top ten take 1.3%. Study conclusions and caveats: Several of the most significant clusters appeared, in a later analysis, to be linked to common viral pathogens.

The J gene is TRBJ1-2, the V gene TRBV29-1; D is possibly TRBD1 (6 bases). Specimen: PBMCs. The receptor's source is a woman in her twenties or thirties in good health and CMV-seronegative. The CDR3 loop is CSSLGHSDGYTF. CDR3 coding DNA: TGCAGCTCGTTGGGACATTCCGATGGCTACACCTTC.